The 13 T cell receptor beta chains presented below share a single source sample, sequenced in a study of blood T cell repertoires in COVID-19. Produced via immunoSEQ multiplex PCR; TCRdb's table is partial and in-frame only. The sample yields over 150,000 clones, approximately 89% seen once. The sample taken for sequencing was PBMCs or T cells enriched from blood (not recorded which). These receptors all come from a man aged 40-49 years who had recovered from COVID-19.

This chain's CDR3 is CASSHNRGAGNEQFF. The CDR3 DNA follows: TGTGCCAGCAGCCATAATCGGGGGGCCGGTAATGAGCAGTTCTTC. The chain links TRBV3-1 (or the pseudogene TRBV3-2) to TRBJ2-1, with D possibly TRBD2 on 7 matching bases. The CDR3 loop spans 15 amino acids. Deletions cut 3 bases from V and 7 bases from J, with 16 bases between. Germline V gives CDR1 LGHDT, CDR2 YNNKEL (reference sequence).

The rearrangement links TRBV30 to TRBJ1-5, with 7 bases aligning to TRBD1. The CDR3 has 15 residues. Per germline, CDR1 GTSNPN and CDR2 SVGIG (reference sequence). The V gene end was trimmed by 0 bases and the J gene end by 5 bases; junction bases not matched to a gene: 7. CDR3 in amino acids: CAWSVGWDRDQPQHF. The CDR3 DNA reads TGTGCCTGGAGTGTAGGATGGGACAGAGATCAGCCCCAGCATTTT.

This rearrangement joins TRBV7-9 to TRBJ2-7; maybe TRBD1 (6 bases). In germline, CDR1 is SEHNR, CDR2 FQNEAQ (reference sequence). The CDR3 covers 15 residues. Deletions cut 5 bases from V and 4 bases from J, with 18 bases between. The CDR3 spells CASSNHDRLEYEQYF. The CDR3, as DNA: TGTGCCAGCAGCAACCACGACAGGTTGGAGTACGAGCAGTACTTC.

The chain combines TRBV19 with TRBJ2-1; 10 nucleotides align to TRBD2. CDR3 length equals 16 residues. The V segment lost 3 bases and the J segment 3 bases; nucleotides outside the gene matches: 5. Germline CDR1 reads LNHDA; CDR2 reads SQIVND (reference sequence). CDR3 nucleotides: TGTGCCAGTAGTATGAGCGGGAGGGTATTCTACAATGAGCAGTTCTTC. This encodes CASSMSGRVFYNEQFF.

This chain links TRBV7-8 with TRBJ2-7; D may be TRBD1 (5 bases). CDR1 and CDR2 from the germline V gene are SGHVS and FQNEAQ. CDR3 length: 14 amino acids. Trimming pared 5 bases from V and 2 bases from J, leaving 13 bases between. Here the CDR3 DNA reads TGTGCCAGCAGCCCATCGACAGTCACCTACGAGCAGTACTTC. Its protein product is CASSPSTVTYEQYF.

The chain uses TRBV5-8 and TRBJ2-6, with TRBD1 matching over 10 bases. Losses at the gene ends were 7 bases for V and 0 bases for J; bases not matched to a gene: 7. The germline V gene encodes CDR1 SGHTS and CDR2 YDEGEE. The CDR3 runs to 17 residues. The CDR3 spells CASSRTGGLSGANVLTF. For the CDR3, the DNA is TGTGCCAGCTCGCGGACAGGGGGTCTCTCTGGGGCCAACGTCCTGACTTTC.

This clone was counted between two and nine times. V usage is TRBV28 and J usage is TRBJ1-4; perhaps TRBD1 as D (6 bases). V lost 4 bases and J lost 10, with 19 bases in between. This CDR3 is built from 15 residues. CDR1 is MDHEN and CDR2 is SYDVKM in the germline V gene. The CDR3: CASSSKRQAAGKLFF. For the CDR3, the DNA is TGTGCCAGCAGTTCCAAGAGACAGGCTGCTGGAAAACTGTTTTTT.

The V gene is TRBV7-2, the J gene TRBJ2-7; 10 bases align to TRBD1. The CDR3 runs 17 residues. The junction had 15 bases not matched to a gene; V was cut back by 2 bases and J by 8 bases. Looked up from germline, CDR1 is SGHTA and CDR2 is FQGNSA. The DNA for the CDR3 is TGTGCCAGCAGCTTAAGGGGCGGGACAGGGGATCCTACGAAGCAGTACTTC. Translating it yields CASSLRGGTGDPTKQYF. The full variable domain, with the rest looked up from reference TRBV7-2 and TRBJ2-7, is GAGVSQSPSNKVTEKGKDVELRCDPISGHTALYWYRQSLGQGLEFLIYFQGNSAPDKSGLPSDRFSAERTGGSVSTLTIQRTQQEDSAVYLCASSLRGGTGDPTKQYFGPGTRLTVT.

The rearrangement uses TRBV5-1 and TRBJ2-3; 9 positions agree with TRBD1. Germline V gives CDR1 SGHRS, CDR2 YFSETQ. V was clipped by 2 bases and J by 4 bases; unmatched bases: 5. The CDR3 contains 15 residues. CDR3 region: CASSLQGAKADTQYF. As DNA, the CDR3 is TGCGCCAGCAGCTTACAGGGGGCTAAGGCAGATACGCAGTATTTT.

This clone appeared a single time. The V call is TRBV19, the J call TRBJ1-2; possibly TRBD1 for D (6 bases). Germline V gene sequence: CDR1 LNHDA, CDR2 SQIVND (reference sequence). The CDR3 loop spans 15 amino acids. V lost 11 bases to trimming and J lost 2 bases, with 21 bases between them. The CDR3 reads CASQTGKYPNYGYTF. DNA for the CDR3: TGTGCCTCCCAGACAGGAAAATACCCCAACTATGGCTACACCTTC. Full variable domain (missing parts from reference TRBV19 and TRBJ1-2): DGGITQSPKYLFRKEGQNVTLSCEQNLNHDAMYWYRQDPGQGLRLIYYSQIVNDFQKGDIAEGYSVSREKKESFPLTVTSAQKNPTAFYLCASQTGKYPNYGYTFGSGTRLTVV.

J is TRBJ1-3 and V is TRBV7-6; TRBD1 aligns across 9 bases. V dropped 3 bases and J dropped 0; count of bases not matched to a gene: 6. The length of the CDR3 is 17 residues. CDR1 is SGHVS and CDR2 is FNYEAQ in the germline V gene. In DNA form, the CDR3 reads TGTGCCAGCAGCTTGGGACAGGGCCTTCGCTCTGGAAACACCATATATTTT. Translating gives CASSLGQGLRSGNTIYF.

The chain has TRBV11-2 and TRBJ2-7; a possible D gene is TRBD1 (6 bases). The CDR3 runs 15 residues. The germline CDR1 and CDR2 sequences are SGHAT and FQNNGV. The germline V and J ends were trimmed by 7 bases and 2 bases, with 18 bases remaining between them. Written as DNA, the CDR3 is TGTGCCAGCAAACTACAGGGAACCGGACCCTACGAGCAGTACTTC. Protein sequence: CASKLQGTGPYEQYF.

The J gene is TRBJ1-2, the V gene TRBV14, with D unclear. V gave up 0 bases and J gave up 4 bases, with 15 bases separating them. CDR1 is SGHDN and CDR2 is FVKESK in the germline V gene. This CDR3 contains 16 residues. The CDR3: CASSQESQSRLYGYTF. The CDR3 bases are TGTGCCAGCAGCCAAGAGTCCCAGTCCCGCCTCTATGGCTACACCTTC.